These T cell receptor beta chains were read from a single sample in a study of EBV T-cell therapy then PD-1 blockade in nasopharyngeal carcinoma. Which antigens these TCRs recognize remains unknown. The table came from immunoSEQ multiplex PCR; TCRdb's copy has only in-frame clones and leaves some out. The repertoire consists of about 23,000 clones, with over 75% occurring once and the leading ten covering approximately 31%. Sequenced material: CD8+ T cells from blood, taken at day 61 from a patient whose treatment included autologous EBV-specific T cells and nivolumab. These receptors all stem from a middle-aged man with nasopharyngeal carcinoma. Each CDR3 is given with its conserved first and last residue. The order of the fields is J gene, clone size, V gene, CDR3 length, CDR3 protein. Clone size, where shown, is once, few, many, or a class for clones that have expanded.

>TRBJ1-2|many|TRBV7-2|13
CASSLALRGGYTF
>TRBJ2-1|NA|TRBV7-9|13
CASYLWAGREQFF
>TRBJ1-2|NA|TRBV10-3|14
CAISGGRDRDGYTF
>TRBJ1-1|once|TRBV5-1|13
CASSLTGDTEAFF
>TRBJ2-7|few|TRBV2|12
CAVDRDSYEQYF
>TRBJ1-5|few|TRBV6-2/TRBV6-3|15
CASSRRGGSNQPQHF
>TRBJ2-1|NA|TRBV9|18
CASSERLAGGDSYNEQFF
>TRBJ2-7|NA|TRBV5-5|16
CASSLASVGFAYEQYF
>TRBJ1-4|NA|TRBV6-5|15
CASSLPREPNEKLFF
>TRBJ2-1|NA|TRBV19|15
CASSIGQGAYNEQFF
>TRBJ2-2|NA|TRBV9|15
CASSVEWSHAGELFF
>TRBJ1-2|NA|TRBV9|12
CASLRGNYGYTF
>TRBJ1-4|NA|TRBV21-1|13
CASRIDSPECLFF
>TRBJ2-2|NA|TRBV9|13
CASSVGNTGELFF
>TRBJ2-5|few|TRBV27|14
CASSLYHRRGTQYF
>TRBJ2-7|NA|TRBV28|13
CAGAHRGPYEQYF
>TRBJ1-6|NA|TRBV27|15
CASTLGGARDSPLHF
>TRBJ2-2|NA|TRBV4-2|15
CASSQDSQNTGELFF
>TRBJ2-6|NA|TRBV6-4|15
CASSETGSGANVLTF
>TRBJ2-3|NA|TRBV7-6|15
CASSSLTDSTDTQYF
>TRBJ1-5|NA|TRBV7-2|16
CASSLAGHILGQPQHF
>TRBJ1-2|once|TRBV27|13
CASSSQGLNGYTF
>TRBJ1-2|NA|TRBV5-1|14
CASSLRGSNYGYTF
>TRBJ2-1|NA|TRBV28|15
CASSLGTESYNEQFF
>TRBJ2-1|NA|TRBV4-3|16
CASSQEFTGPYNEQFF
>TRBJ2-3|few|TRBV6-2/TRBV6-3|14
CASSYGSTTDTQYF
>TRBJ2-7|once|TRBV3-1/TRBV3-2|15
CASSHAGTGSYEQYF
>TRBJ2-3|NA|TRBV4-1|16
CASSQVFRQAGDTQYF
>TRBJ2-7|once|TRBV2|15
CASSPPLRARYEQYF
>TRBJ1-1|medium-sized|TRBV18|15
CASSSGAGIGTEAFF
>TRBJ1-6|NA|TRBV30|14
CAWSVGGMGSPLHF
>TRBJ2-2|NA|TRBV11-3|16
CASSLDPGTNTGELFF
>TRBJ1-2|NA|TRBV28|13
CASSSHRETGYTF
>TRBJ1-5|once|TRBV7-8|15
CASSLGQGSNQPQHF